This T cell receptor (beta chain) was observed in a study of blood T cell repertoires in COVID-19. Study in general: Samples representing acute and convalescent COVID-19 were sourced from the United States, Italy and Spain.

CDR3 size: 15 residues. Trimming removed 0 bases at V and 4 bases at J, with 10 bases between. Germline values: CDR1 SGHVS, CDR2 FQNEAQ. In the study's own analysis: Nucleated cell counts were estimated from reference gene primer amplification. Produced via immunoSEQ multiplex PCR; TCRdb's table is partial and in-frame only. The V and J calls and clone size come from that table; D and trimming were worked out from the DNA. The repertoire includes approximately 190,000 clones, 87% of them detected once, and about 22% sits in the top ten. V is TRBV7-8 and J is TRBJ1-3, with D maybe TRBD1 (6 bases). This receptor was taken from a man aged 60 to 69 with active or convalescent COVID-19. The sequencing sample was made of peripheral blood. This CDR3 is CASSLAGQSGNTIYF. For the CDR3, the DNA is TGTGCCAGCAGCTTAGCCGGACAGAGCGGAAACACCATATATTTT.